This T cell receptor beta chain was captured by sequencing in a study of blood T cell repertoires in COVID-19. Study-level information: Two consecutive negative NP/OP PCR tests, clearance, or resolved symptoms defined Cohort 3 recovery. Sites across the United States, Italy and Spain contributed samples from acute and convalescent COVID-19.

Clones were sequenced by immunoSEQ multiplex PCR, and TCRdb holds only the in-frame ones, with some missing. Here the sample spans 250,000 to 300,000 clones, 88% being singletons. The age range of participants was 18 to 89 years, with residence in fewer than 25 US areas. Participant-given clinical history determined each cohort assignment. The germline CDR1 and CDR2 sequences are SGDLS and YYNGEE. Trimming shortened V by 0 bases and J by 5 bases, and 8 bases separated the two germline ends. This CDR3 comprises 13 residues. The specimen was PBMCs or T cells enriched from blood (not recorded which). The V gene is TRBV9, the J gene TRBJ2-5; D is undetermined. The TCR comes from a woman aged 55 to 70 in a cohort exposed to, infected with or recovered from COVID-19 (not recorded which). CDR3 sequence reads: CASSVGASETQYF. The CDR3 bases are TGTGCCAGCAGCGTAGGGGCAAGTGAGACCCAGTACTTC.